The 12 T cell receptor beta chains listed next were all sequenced from one sample in a study of T cells in tumors after PD-1 blockade. Profiling relied on immunoSEQ multiplex PCR, and the TCRdb table lists in-frame clones only, not all of them. In the table there are 45,000 or so clones, more than 60% of which are singletons. The sample was PBMCs, taken before anti-PD-1 therapy. All receptors come from a human donor with advanced basal cell or squamous cell carcinoma (not recorded which).

The J gene is TRBJ2-4, the V gene TRBV4-1, with 10 positions matching TRBD2. Trimming at V came to 5 bases and at J to 8 bases, leaving 24 bases not matched to a gene. Germline CDR1 and CDR2: MGHRA and YSYEKL. This CDR3 region has 20 residues. The CDR3 is CASSWVFPGLALKGTDIQYF. In DNA, the CDR3 is TGCGCCAGCAGCTGGGTCTTTCCGGGACTAGCGCTTAAAGGCACAGACATTCAGTACTTC.

This CDR3 is CASSEDFASHTGELFF. CDR3 nucleotides: TGTGCCAGCAGTGAAGATTTTGCGAGTCACACCGGGGAGCTGTTTTTT. This chain uses TRBV2 with TRBJ2-2; D is unclear. Trimming cost V 1 base and J 3 bases, with 12 bases left between them. In germline, CDR1 is SNHLY, CDR2 FYNNEI. This CDR3 is built from 16 residues.

V is TRBV20-1 and J is TRBJ1-2, with 8 bases that match TRBD1. CDR3 length equals 13 residues. The V segment lost 3 bases and the J segment 6 bases; nucleotides outside the gene matches: 6. The germline CDR1 and CDR2 sequences are DFQATT and SNEGSKA (reference sequence). CDR3 coding DNA: TGCAGTGCTAGTAACCCACAGGGGGATGGCTACACCTTC. It is translated as CSASNPQGDGYTF.

The V call is TRBV6-5, the J call TRBJ1-5; the match to TRBD1 covers 9 bases. Germline V gene data show CDR1 as MNHEY and CDR2 as SVGAGI. The J segment lost 7 bases and the V segment lost 5 bases, leaving 9 bases of the junction unmatched. The CDR3 totals 15 residues. CDR3 sequence: CASSTKTGGQQPQHF. The DNA of the CDR3 is TGTGCCAGCAGTACGAAGACAGGGGGTCAGCAGCCCCAGCATTTT.

The chain has TRBV19 and TRBJ2-7; TRBD1 might be the D (6 bases). Germline CDR1 LNHDA, CDR2 SQIVND (reference sequence). The CDR3 covers 14 residues. V lost 10 bases and J 6 bases, leaving 22 bases between the germline ends. The chain's CDR3 is CATQQTTGHTEQYF. In nucleotides, the CDR3 is TGTGCCACTCAACAAACGACAGGCCATACCGAGCAGTACTTC.

The chain recombines TRBV7-9 with TRBJ2-5, with D possibly being TRBD2 (5 bases). V shed 2 bases and J shed 14 bases, with 21 bases lying between them. The length of the CDR3 is 14 residues. Germline V lookup: CDR1 SEHNR, CDR2 FQNEAQ (reference sequence). The CDR3 bases are TGTGCCAGCAGCTTACCCCCCCAGCCGCTGGGAGACTACTTC. Translation gives CASSLPPQPLGDYF.

CDR3 loop: CASSSTGAGYEQYF. The CDR3 DNA follows: TGTGCCAGCAGCTCGACAGGGGCAGGGTACGAGCAGTACTTC. The chain uses TRBV11-3 and TRBJ2-7, with 8 bases matching TRBD1. Germline lookup yields CDR1 SGHNT and CDR2 YENEEA. J lost 4 bases, V lost 4 bases, and 6 bases had no gene match. This CDR3 comprises 14 residues.

This clone was picked up a small number of times. The genes are TRBV9 and TRBJ2-3; 8 bases fit TRBD1. This CDR3 is built from 16 residues. The ends lost 0 bases at V and 2 bases at J; junction bases unmatched: 5. CDR1 SGDLS and CDR2 YYNGEE come from the germline V gene. In nucleotides, the CDR3 is TGTGCCAGCAGCGTAGGGCAGGGGGCCACCACAGATACGCAGTATTTT. This translates into CASSVGQGATTDTQYF.

This sequence joins TRBV5-4 and TRBJ2-1, with 8 bases that match TRBD2. The ends lost 0 bases at V and 6 bases at J; junction bases unmatched: 5. The length of the CDR3 is 15 residues. Per germline, CDR1 SGHNT and CDR2 YYREEE (reference sequence). In nucleotides, the CDR3 is TGTGCCAGCAGCTTGGGTGGGACTAGTCTCAATGAGCAGTTCTTC. It specifies CASSLGGTSLNEQFF.

The chain is built from TRBV19 and TRBJ2-2, with D perhaps assigned TRBD1 or TRBD2 (6 bases each). Germline loops: CDR1 LNHDA, CDR2 SQIVND (reference sequence). The CDR3 consists of 14 residues. Trimming removed 6 bases at V and 7 bases at J, with 15 bases between. The CDR3 spells CASRHTGTHGELFF. CDR3 coding DNA: TGTGCCAGTAGGCATACAGGGACTCACGGGGAGCTGTTTTTT.

This chain links TRBV11-3 with TRBJ2-3; possible D gene TRBD2, 6 bases. Germline V lookup: CDR1 SGHNT, CDR2 YENEEA. V lost 0 bases and J lost 2, with 12 bases in between. The CDR3 contains 16 residues. As DNA, the CDR3 is TGTGCCAGCAGCTTAGATGGACGGGAGTTCACAGATACGCAGTATTTT. Amino acids: CASSLDGREFTDTQYF.

This clone was counted once. The CDR3 DNA sequence: TGTGCCATCAGTGAGACCGGGACAGGGGACACCATATATTTT. It translates to CAISETGTGDTIYF. The chain carries TRBV10-3 and TRBJ1-3; 10 positions match TRBD1. The germline CDR1 and CDR2 sequences are ENHRY and SYGVKD. The CDR3 covers 14 residues. Germline trimming cut 2 bases from V and 8 bases from J; bases unmatched to any gene: 3.